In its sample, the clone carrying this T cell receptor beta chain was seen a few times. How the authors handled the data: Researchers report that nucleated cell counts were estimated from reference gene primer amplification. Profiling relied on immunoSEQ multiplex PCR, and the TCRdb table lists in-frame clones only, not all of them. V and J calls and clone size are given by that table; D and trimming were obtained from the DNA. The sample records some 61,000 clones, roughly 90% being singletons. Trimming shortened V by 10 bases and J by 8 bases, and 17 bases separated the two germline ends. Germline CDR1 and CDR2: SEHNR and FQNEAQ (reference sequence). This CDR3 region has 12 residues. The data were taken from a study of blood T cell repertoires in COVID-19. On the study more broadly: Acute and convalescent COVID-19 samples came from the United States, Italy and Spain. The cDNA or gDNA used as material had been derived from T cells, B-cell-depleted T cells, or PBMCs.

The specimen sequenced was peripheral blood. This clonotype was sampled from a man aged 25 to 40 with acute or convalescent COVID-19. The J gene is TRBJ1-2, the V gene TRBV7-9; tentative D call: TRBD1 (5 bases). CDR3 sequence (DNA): TGTGCCACTCCCCTCGGGGGTTACGGCTACACCTTC. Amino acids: CATPLGGYGYTF.